This T cell receptor beta chain derives from a study of T cell responses to AZD1222 COVID-19 vaccine. Study observations and caveats: Baseline antibody screening turned up just six seropositive AZD1222 recipients. Spike-specific TCR depth and breadth grew after two AZD1222 doses.

Assay: immunoSEQ multiplex PCR; the TCRdb copy retains only in-frame clones and omits some. Of 150,000 to 170,000 clones listed, about 90% are singletons. J was trimmed by 4 bases and V by 5 bases; bases with no gene match: 5. This CDR3 is built from 13 residues. Germline assignment: CDR1 LGHNA and CDR2 YSLEER. Concerning this clone: The target antigen is unknown.

This chain connects TRBV4-3 to TRBJ2-7; TRBD1 matches at 7 bases. The sequence was collected from an adult in good health. Specimen: peripheral blood, collected on day 0 of MenACWY control vaccination. The CDR3 DNA sequence: TGCGCCAGCAGCAGACAGGGTGGTTACGAGCAGTACTTC. Its protein is CASSRQGGYEQYF.